These 17 T cell receptor beta chains came from one sample sequenced in a study of blood T cell repertoires in COVID-19. Assay used: immunoSEQ multiplex PCR; TCRdb lists only in-frame clones, some missing. The table has roughly 250,000 clones, 83% seen once; the top ten hold roughly 5%. Sequencing was done on a sample of peripheral blood. The source of these receptors is a human donor in a cohort sampled during active COVID-19.

Only a few counts were recorded for this clone. The V and J genes are TRBV6-5 and TRBJ2-7; D unresolved. CDR3 length: 14 amino acids. The ends were cut back, 2 bases at V and 1 base at J, with 9 bases in the middle. Germline CDR1 and CDR2: MNHEY and SVGAGI. The CDR3 coding sequence is TGTGCCAGCAGTTACCCCGAGAGATCCTACGAGCAGTACTTC. The encoded protein is CASSYPERSYEQYF.

The CDR3 coding sequence is TGCAGCGTTGACGGACAGGCCGCACAGTACTATGGCTACACCTTC. It specifies CSVDGQAAQYYGYTF. The V gene is TRBV29-1, the J gene TRBJ1-2, with 7 bases lining up with TRBD1. The CDR3 is 15 residues long. Per the germline V gene, CDR1 is SQVTM and CDR2 is ANQGSEA. V dropped 3 bases and J dropped 3; count of bases not matched to a gene: 10.

The gene calls are TRBV6-5 and TRBJ2-5, with 8 bases identical to TRBD2. The V gene's germline CDR1 is MNHEY and CDR2 SVGAGI. After removal of 5 bases from V and 5 bases from J, the junction contained 7 bases not matched to a gene. CDR3 length: 14 residues. The chain's CDR3 is CASSRRGGRETQYF. CDR3 sequence (DNA): TGTGCCAGCAGTCGTCGGGGGGGCCGCGAGACCCAGTACTTC.

The chain uses TRBV6-5 and TRBJ1-5; D gene ambiguous. CDR3 length equals 12 residues. CDR1 is MNHEY and CDR2 is SVGAGI in the germline V gene. Trimming stripped 5 bases from V and 5 bases from J, with 7 bases between. The CDR3 bases are TGTGCCAGCAGTACACCTGATCAGCCCCAGCATTTT. Its protein is CASSTPDQPQHF.

CDR3 amino acids: CASSSLEGTYGYTF. The CDR3 bases are TGTGCCAGCAGCTCCCTGGAGGGAACCTATGGCTACACCTTC. The chain combines TRBV11-2 with TRBJ1-2; unclear D gene. CDR1 is SGHAT and CDR2 is FQNNGV in the germline V gene. This CDR3 spans 14 amino acids. V was shortened by 4 bases and J by 4 bases, with 13 bases between the two germline ends.

The chain joins TRBV4-1 to TRBJ2-7; unclear D gene. From germline, CDR1 is MGHRA and CDR2 YSYEKL. The CDR3 contains 14 residues. Trimming removed 6 bases from V and 6 bases from J, with 18 bases in between. The CDR3 nucleotides are TGCGCCAGCAGTTCTCCCCTCCGTAGTTCCGAGCAGTACTTC. Amino acids: CASSSPLRSSEQYF.

Points on this clone: Given a much more abundant clone one base away, this may be a read error. The rearrangement links TRBV7-6 to TRBJ2-2; 8 positions agree with TRBD1. Germline assignment: CDR1 SGHVS and CDR2 FNYEAQ. The CDR3 sequence is 15 residues long. Trimming took 4 bases from V and 1 from J; bases not matched to a gene: 2. CDR3 residues: CASSSGQENTGELFF. CDR3 sequence (DNA): TGTGCCAGCAGCTCGGGACAGGAGAACACCGGGGAGCTGTTTTTT.

This clone has a single count. The chain joins TRBV19 to TRBJ1-1, with 7 bases matching TRBD1. The germline CDR1 and CDR2 sequences are LNHDA and SQIVND (reference sequence). The V segment lost 4 bases and the J segment 3 bases; nucleotides outside the gene matches: 8. The CDR3 is 15 amino acids. For the CDR3, the DNA is TGTGCCAGTAGTACCTTTAGACAGGGAGACACTGAAGCTTTCTTT. This codes for CASSTFRQGDTEAFF.

The rearrangement links TRBV18 to TRBJ1-2; D uncertain. Trimming took 0 bases from V and 2 from J, leaving 13 bases between them. The CDR3 totals 16 residues. The germline CDR1 and CDR2 sequences are KGHSH and LQKENI. CDR3 DNA sequence: TGTGCCAGCTCACCACCCCGACGGACTCAGAACTATGGCTACACCTTC. Amino acids: CASSPPRRTQNYGYTF.

This clone appeared a few times. V usage is TRBV27 and J usage is TRBJ1-5; TRBD1 matches at 8 bases. The CDR3 runs 17 residues. V lost 5 bases, J lost 7 bases, and 16 bases stayed unmatched. CDR1 is MNHEY and CDR2 is SMNVEV in the germline V gene (reference sequence). The CDR3 bases are TGTGCCAGCAGTCCAACAGGGACAGGCCCTTTAGAACAGCCCCAGCATTTT. Encoded protein: CASSPTGTGPLEQPQHF.

This chain uses TRBV28 with TRBJ2-7; a possible D gene is TRBD2 (5 bases). Trimming stripped 5 bases from V and 6 bases from J, with 17 bases between. The CDR3 is 14 residues long. Germline CDR1 and CDR2: MDHEN and SYDVKM. In DNA form, the CDR3 reads TGTGCCAGCAGTCGGCCTAGCCAGTCATCCGAGCAGTACTTC. Translating it yields CASSRPSQSSEQYF.

The chain has TRBV18 and TRBJ1-1; maybe TRBD1 (6 bases). Germline CDR1 and CDR2: KGHSH and LQKENI. This CDR3 comprises 15 residues. V shed 4 bases and J shed 0 bases, with 12 bases lying between them. For the CDR3, the DNA is TGTGCCAGCTCACTGATATCAGGGGTGAACACTGAAGCTTTCTTT. Its translation is CASSLISGVNTEAFF.

In this sample, this clone turned up a few times. V is TRBV3-1 (or the pseudogene TRBV3-2) and J is TRBJ1-2; 9 nucleotides line up with TRBD1. The germline V gene has CDR1 LGHDT and CDR2 YNNKEL (reference sequence). V dropped 0 bases and J dropped 7; count of bases not matched to a gene: 9. This CDR3 contains 16 residues. The CDR3 DNA reads TGTGCCAGCAGCCAAGACGGAATAGGGACAGGGTTTGGCTACACCTTC. Translated: CASSQDGIGTGFGYTF.

V usage is TRBV27 and J usage is TRBJ1-2; 7 bases are a match to TRBD1. Per the germline V gene, CDR1 is MNHEY and CDR2 is SMNVEV (reference sequence). The CDR3 covers 11 residues. The CDR3 DNA follows: TGTCCCCACCCACAGGGGCGCGGCTACACCTTC. Translated: CPHPQGRGYTF.

The rearrangement uses TRBV7-3 and TRBJ2-5; a weak D match, TRBD2 (6 bases). The CDR3 contains 13 residues. V was clipped by 1 base and J by 3 bases, with 6 bases between them. Germline V gene sequence: CDR1 SGHTA, CDR2 FQGTGA. CDR3: CASSLKREETQYF. The DNA for the CDR3 is TGTGCCAGCAGCTTAAAGCGGGAAGAGACCCAGTACTTC.

The V and J genes are TRBV5-1 and TRBJ1-2; D call uncertain. V was pared by 8 bases and J by 4 bases, with 15 bases between. The CDR3 is 13 residues long. Looked up from germline, CDR1 is SGHRS and CDR2 is YFSETQ. CDR3 sequence (DNA): TGCGCCAGTCGGACGGACTCTCGCTATGGCTACACCTTC. Amino acid sequence: CASRTDSRYGYTF.

CDR3 protein: CASSVVGGAGANVLTF. The CDR3 DNA reads TGTGCCAGCAGCGTAGTAGGCGGCGCTGGGGCCAACGTCCTGACTTTC. This chain joins TRBV9 and TRBJ2-6; D call uncertain. Trimming shortened V by 0 bases and J by 2 bases, and 9 bases separated the two germline ends. The germline CDR1 and CDR2 sequences are SGDLS and YYNGEE. This CDR3 contains 16 residues.